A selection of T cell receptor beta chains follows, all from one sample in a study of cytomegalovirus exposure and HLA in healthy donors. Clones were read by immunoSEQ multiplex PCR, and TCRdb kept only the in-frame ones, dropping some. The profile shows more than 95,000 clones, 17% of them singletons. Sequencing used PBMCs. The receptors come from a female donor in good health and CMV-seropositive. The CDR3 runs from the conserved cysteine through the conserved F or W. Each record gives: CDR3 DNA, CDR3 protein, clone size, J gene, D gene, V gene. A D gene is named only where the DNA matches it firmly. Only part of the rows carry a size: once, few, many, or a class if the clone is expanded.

TGCGCCAGCAAGCGGCCTAGCAATCAGCCCCAGCATTTT CASKRPSNQPQHF few TRBJ1-5 . TRBV5-1
TGTGCCAGCAGCGCACAGGGGTGGGGTGAAAAACTGTTTTTT CASSAQGWGEKLFF . TRBJ1-4 TRBD1 TRBV9
TGTGCCAGCAGGCGGGGGGGCGACTACGAGCAGTACTTC CASRRGGDYEQYF . TRBJ2-7 TRBD2 TRBV7-2
TGTGCCAGCAGCTTAGTAACTTCTCAAAACGAAGCTTTCTTT CASSLVTSQNEAFF many TRBJ1-1 . TRBV7-2
TGTGCCAGCAGTTACCTGGACAGGGAGAATGAGCAGTTCTTC CASSYLDRENEQFF . TRBJ2-1 TRBD1 TRBV6-5
TGTGCCAGCAGACGGGACACGGGAACAGATACGCAGTATTTT CASRRDTGTDTQYF few TRBJ2-3 . TRBV2
TGTGCCAGCAGCGGCAACCTAGCCCCACAGCCCCAGCATTTT CASSGNLAPQPQHF few TRBJ1-5 . TRBV5-6
TGTGCCAGCAGTCCCCTAAGCTCCTACAATGAGCAGTTCTTC CASSPLSSYNEQFF few TRBJ2-1 . TRBV6-4
TGTGCCAGCTCACCACTAAGGAGTAGCAATCAGCCCCAGCATTTT CASSPLRSSNQPQHF few TRBJ1-5 . TRBV18
TGTGCCAGCAGCCCCCGGACAGGGAGGGCTGAAGCTTTCTTT CASSPRTGRAEAFF . TRBJ1-1 TRBD1 TRBV7-8
TGTGCCAGCAGTTTCCCGGACAGGAACACTGAAGCTTTCTTT CASSFPDRNTEAFF few TRBJ1-1 . TRBV28
TGTGCCAGCAGCTTACGCAGGGTCGGATACGAGCAGTACTTC CASSLRRVGYEQYF few TRBJ2-7 . TRBV11-1
TGCAGCGTCCGCGGGGAATGGGGGGGATACAATGAGCAGTTCTTC CSVRGEWGGYNEQFF . TRBJ2-1 TRBD2 TRBV29-1
TGTGCCAGAGGACAGGGGGCGGACACTGAAGCTTTCTTT CARGQGADTEAFF few TRBJ1-1 TRBD1 TRBV2
TGTGCCAGCAGCTCCGGGGGGTTTTCTGAAAAACTGTTTTTT CASSSGGFSEKLFF few TRBJ1-4 . TRBV7-6
TGTGCCAGCAGTTTGGAGGGACAGGGTAATTCACCCCTCCACTTT CASSLEGQGNSPLHF once TRBJ1-6 TRBD1 TRBV28
TGCGCCAGCAGCCAAGGCGTAGCGGGGGGGCCGATGACCTACAATGAGCAGTTCTTC CASSQGVAGGPMTYNEQFF . TRBJ2-1 TRBD2 TRBV4-3
TGCAGCGCTCCCAGGGGGCATGGGTATGGCTACACCTTC CSAPRGHGYGYTF . TRBJ1-2 TRBD1 TRBV29-1
TGTGCCAGCAGCGCGGACAGGGCATATAATGAAAAACTGTTTTTT CASSADRAYNEKLFF few TRBJ1-4 TRBD1 TRBV9
TGTGCCAGCAGTGGCGGGGGACAGGGGGCAAAAGAGACCCAGTACTTC CASSGGGQGAKETQYF few TRBJ2-5 TRBD1 TRBV6-1
TGTGCCAGCAGTTACCACGGGGGATCCCGATTCTACGAGCAGTACTTC CASSYHGGSRFYEQYF . TRBJ2-7 . TRBV6-5
TGTGCCAGCAGGTCTAGCGGAGGAGATACGCAGTATTTT CASRSSGGDTQYF . TRBJ2-3 TRBD2 TRBV6-5
TGCGCCAGCAGCCAAGAGACTAGCGGGCACAACACCGGGGAGCTGTTTTTT CASSQETSGHNTGELFF . TRBJ2-2 TRBD2 TRBV4-3
TGTGCCAGCAGTAAGGGTCGTCCGGGGGGGCATGAGACCCAGTACTTC CASSKGRPGGHETQYF . TRBJ2-5 TRBD2 TRBV28
TGTGCCAGTAGTAACTTTGACAGGAAAGAGACCCAGTACTTC CASSNFDRKETQYF few TRBJ2-5 . TRBV19
TGTGCCTGGAGACCACAGGTCTATGAGCAGTACTTC CAWRPQVYEQYF few TRBJ2-7 . TRBV30
TGTGCCAGCAGTGAATCGGGCAGGGGAAGATATGGCTACACCTTC CASSESGRGRYGYTF few TRBJ1-2 . TRBV25-1
TGTGCCAGCAGCCACTGGGCCCAGGGCACTGAAGCTTTCTTT CASSHWAQGTEAFF few TRBJ1-1 . TRBV16
TGCGCCAGCAGCCGGGGGGCTAGCGGGACCATTCCAGGATCCTACGAGCAGTACTTC CASSRGASGTIPGSYEQYF . TRBJ2-7 TRBD2 TRBV5-1
TGTGCCAGCAGTACCCCGAGGGAGTGGGCAAGTGAGCAGTACTTC CASSTPREWASEQYF . TRBJ2-7 . TRBV6-6